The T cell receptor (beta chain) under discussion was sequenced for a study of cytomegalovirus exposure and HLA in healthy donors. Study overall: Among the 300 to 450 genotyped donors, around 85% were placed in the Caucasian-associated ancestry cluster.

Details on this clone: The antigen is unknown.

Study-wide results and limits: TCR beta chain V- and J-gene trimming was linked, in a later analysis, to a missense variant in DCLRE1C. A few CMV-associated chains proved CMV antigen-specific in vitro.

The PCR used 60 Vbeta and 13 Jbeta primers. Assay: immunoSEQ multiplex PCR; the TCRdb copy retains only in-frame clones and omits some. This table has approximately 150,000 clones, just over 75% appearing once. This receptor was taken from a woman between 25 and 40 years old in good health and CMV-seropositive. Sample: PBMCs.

The CDR3 is CASTWGVAGSNTEAFF. CDR3 coding DNA: TGCGCCAGCACCTGGGGGGTTGCGGGGTCGAACACTGAAGCTTTCTTT. The V call is TRBV5-1, the J call TRBJ1-1; possible D gene TRBD1, 5 bases. Trimming removed 6 bases from V and 1 base from J, with 19 bases in between. The CDR3 has 16 residues. CDR1 and CDR2 (germline): SGHRS, YFSETQ.